The source of this T cell receptor (beta chain) is a study of cytomegalovirus exposure and HLA in healthy donors. The PCR contained 60 Vbeta and 13 Jbeta primers. Assay: immunoSEQ multiplex PCR; the TCRdb copy retains only in-frame clones and omits some. This table has roughly 130,000 clones, approximately 74% appearing once. The CDR3 has 16 residues. Germline loops: CDR1 MRHNA, CDR2 SNTAGT. The V gene end was trimmed by 3 bases and the J gene end by 1 base; junction bases not matched to a gene: 7. The source of this sequence is a man aged 40-49 years in good health and CMV-seropositive. The chain combines TRBV6-4 with TRBJ2-3; 7 bases map to TRBD2. Sample: PBMCs. The CDR3 DNA follows: TGTGCCAGCAGTGAAGAGGCGGGAGAGGGCACAGATACGCAGTATTTT. Translated: CASSEEAGEGTDTQYF.